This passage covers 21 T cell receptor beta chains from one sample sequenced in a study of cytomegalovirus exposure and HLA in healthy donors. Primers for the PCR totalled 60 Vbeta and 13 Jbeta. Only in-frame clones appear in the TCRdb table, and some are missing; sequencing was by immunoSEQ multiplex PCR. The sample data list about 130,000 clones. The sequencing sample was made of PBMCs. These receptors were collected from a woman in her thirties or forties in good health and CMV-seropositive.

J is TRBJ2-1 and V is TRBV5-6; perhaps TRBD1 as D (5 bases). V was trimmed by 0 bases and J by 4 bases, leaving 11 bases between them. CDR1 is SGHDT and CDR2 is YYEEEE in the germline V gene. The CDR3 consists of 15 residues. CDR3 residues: CASSLGSRGYNEQFF. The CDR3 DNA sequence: TGTGCCAGCAGCTTGGGGTCAAGGGGATACAATGAGCAGTTCTTC.

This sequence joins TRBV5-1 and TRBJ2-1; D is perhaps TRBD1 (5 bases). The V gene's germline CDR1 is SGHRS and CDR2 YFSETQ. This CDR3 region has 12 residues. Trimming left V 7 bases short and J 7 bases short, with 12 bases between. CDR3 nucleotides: TGCGCCAGCGGTGTCGACAGTAATGAGCAGTTCTTC. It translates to CASGVDSNEQFF.

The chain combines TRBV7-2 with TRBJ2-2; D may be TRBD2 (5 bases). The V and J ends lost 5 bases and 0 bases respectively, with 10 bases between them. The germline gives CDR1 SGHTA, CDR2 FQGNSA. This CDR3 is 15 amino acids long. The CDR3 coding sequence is TGTGCCAGCAGCCCGAGCGGAGCGAACACCGGGGAGCTGTTTTTT. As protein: CASSPSGANTGELFF.

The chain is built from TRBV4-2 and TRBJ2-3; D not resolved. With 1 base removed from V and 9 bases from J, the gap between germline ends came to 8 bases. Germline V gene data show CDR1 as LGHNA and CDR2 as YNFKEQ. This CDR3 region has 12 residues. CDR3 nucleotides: TGTGCCAGCAGCCAAGCCTACGCCACGCAGTATTTT. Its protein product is CASSQAYATQYF.

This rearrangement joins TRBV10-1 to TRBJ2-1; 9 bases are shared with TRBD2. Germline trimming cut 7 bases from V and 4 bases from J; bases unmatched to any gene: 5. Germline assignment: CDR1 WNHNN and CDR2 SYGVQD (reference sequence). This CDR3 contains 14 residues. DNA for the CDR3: TGCGCCAGCAACCCAGGACTAGCGTACAATGAGCAGTTCTTC. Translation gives CASNPGLAYNEQFF.

The CDR3 DNA follows: TGTGCCAGCAGTCCGTCGGGTGGTAGGACCTACGAGCAGTACTTC. Residues: CASSPSGGRTYEQYF. The V call is TRBV6-5, the J call TRBJ2-7; D call uncertain. V was shortened by 5 bases and J by 2 bases, with 16 bases between the two germline ends. The germline V gene encodes CDR1 MNHEY and CDR2 SVGAGI. There are 15 residues in the CDR3.

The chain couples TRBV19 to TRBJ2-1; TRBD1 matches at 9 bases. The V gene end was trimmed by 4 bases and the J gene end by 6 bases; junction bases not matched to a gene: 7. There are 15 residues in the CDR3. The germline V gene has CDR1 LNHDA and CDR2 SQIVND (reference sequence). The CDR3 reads CASSRDREEGNEQFF. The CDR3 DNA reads TGTGCCAGTAGTAGGGACAGGGAAGAGGGCAATGAGCAGTTCTTC.

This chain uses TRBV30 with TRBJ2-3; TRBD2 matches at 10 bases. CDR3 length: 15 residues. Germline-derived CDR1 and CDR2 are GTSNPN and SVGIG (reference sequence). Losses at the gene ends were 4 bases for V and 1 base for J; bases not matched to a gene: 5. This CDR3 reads CAWTAGTSGTDTQYF. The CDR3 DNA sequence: TGTGCCTGGACTGCCGGGACTAGCGGCACAGATACGCAGTATTTT.

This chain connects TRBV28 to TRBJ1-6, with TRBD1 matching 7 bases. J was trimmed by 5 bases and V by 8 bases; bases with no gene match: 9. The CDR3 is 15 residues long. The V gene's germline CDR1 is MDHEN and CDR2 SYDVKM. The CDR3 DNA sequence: TGTGCCAGCCTTGCTCCCGGGACAGATAATTCACCCCTCCACTTT. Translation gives CASLAPGTDNSPLHF.

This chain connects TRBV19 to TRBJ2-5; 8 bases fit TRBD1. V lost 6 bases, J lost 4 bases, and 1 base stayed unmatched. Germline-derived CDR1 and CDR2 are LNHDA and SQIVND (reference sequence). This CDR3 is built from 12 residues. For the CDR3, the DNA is TGTGCCAGTAGACAGGGGGGAGAGACCCAGTACTTC. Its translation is CASRQGGETQYF.

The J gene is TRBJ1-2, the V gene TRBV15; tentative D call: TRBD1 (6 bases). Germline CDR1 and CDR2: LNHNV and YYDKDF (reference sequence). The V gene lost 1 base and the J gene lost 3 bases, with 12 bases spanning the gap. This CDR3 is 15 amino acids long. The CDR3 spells CATSRGLTGDYGYTF. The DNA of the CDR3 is TGTGCCACCAGCAGAGGTTTGACAGGCGACTATGGCTACACCTTC.

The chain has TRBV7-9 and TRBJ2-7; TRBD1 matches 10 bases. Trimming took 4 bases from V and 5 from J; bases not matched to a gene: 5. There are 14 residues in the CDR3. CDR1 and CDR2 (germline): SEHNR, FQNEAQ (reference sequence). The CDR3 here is CASSWDRGGHEQYF. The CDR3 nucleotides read TGTGCCAGCAGCTGGGACAGGGGAGGCCACGAGCAGTACTTC. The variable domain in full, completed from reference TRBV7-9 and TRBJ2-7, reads DTGVSQNPRHKITKRGQNVTFRCDPISEHNRLYWYRQTLGQGPEFLTYFQNEAQLEKSRLLSDRFSAERPKGSFSTLEIQRTEQGDSAMYLCASSWDRGGHEQYFGPGTRLTVT.

The CDR3 region has the DNA TGTGCCAGCAAATCCCAGTTGAACACTGAAGCTTTCTTT. Its translation: CASKSQLNTEAFF. This chain links TRBV14 with TRBJ1-1; no clear D. The CDR3 runs to 13 residues. In germline, CDR1 is SGHDN, CDR2 FVKESK. The ends were cut back, 7 bases at V and 0 bases at J, with 9 bases in the middle.

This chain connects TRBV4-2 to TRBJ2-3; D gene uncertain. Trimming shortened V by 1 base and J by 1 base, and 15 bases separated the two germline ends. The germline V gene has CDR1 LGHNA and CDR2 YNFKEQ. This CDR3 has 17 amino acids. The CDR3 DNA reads TGTGCCAGCAGCCAAGCCCCCGCGGCGAAGCGCACAGATACGCAGTATTTT. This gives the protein CASSQAPAAKRTDTQYF.

The chain's CDR3 is CASSDRTGDQPQHF. The CDR3 DNA reads TGTGCCAGCAGTGATAGGACAGGGGATCAGCCCCAGCATTTT. The chain recombines TRBV2 with TRBJ1-5; 9 positions agree with TRBD1. V trimming: 3 bases; J trimming: 5 bases; junction bases outside the gene matches: 2. Germline V gene data show CDR1 as SNHLY and CDR2 as FYNNEI. The CDR3 runs 14 residues.

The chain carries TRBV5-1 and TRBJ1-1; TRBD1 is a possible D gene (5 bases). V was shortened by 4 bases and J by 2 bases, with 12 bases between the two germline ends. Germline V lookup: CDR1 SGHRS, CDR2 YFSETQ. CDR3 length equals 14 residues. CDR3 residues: CASSPGGGNTEAFF. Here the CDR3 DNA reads TGCGCCAGCAGCCCTGGGGGAGGCAACACTGAAGCTTTCTTT.

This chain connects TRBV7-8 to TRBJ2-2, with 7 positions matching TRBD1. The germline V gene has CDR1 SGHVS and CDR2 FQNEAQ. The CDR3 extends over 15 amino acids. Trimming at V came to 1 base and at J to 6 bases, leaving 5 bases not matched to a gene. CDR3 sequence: CASSLVVRGPGELFF. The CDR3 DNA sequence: TGTGCCAGCAGCTTAGTGGTTAGGGGGCCCGGGGAGCTGTTTTTT.

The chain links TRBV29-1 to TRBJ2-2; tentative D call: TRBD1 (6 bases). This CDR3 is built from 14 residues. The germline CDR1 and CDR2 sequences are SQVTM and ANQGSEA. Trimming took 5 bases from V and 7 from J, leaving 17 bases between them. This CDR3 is CSVLLGAKGGELFF. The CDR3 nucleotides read TGCAGCGTTCTTCTGGGGGCTAAGGGCGGGGAGCTGTTTTTT.

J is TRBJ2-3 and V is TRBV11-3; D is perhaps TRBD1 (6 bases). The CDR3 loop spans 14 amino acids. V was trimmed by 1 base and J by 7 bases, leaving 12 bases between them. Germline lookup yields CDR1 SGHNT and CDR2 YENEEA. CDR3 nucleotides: TGTGCCAGCAGCTTAGGGACAGCCGTGAATACGCAGTATTTT. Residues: CASSLGTAVNTQYF.

The CDR3 spells CASSTAGLPNEKLFF. Here the CDR3 DNA reads TGTGCCAGTAGTACCGCAGGGCTCCCTAATGAAAAACTGTTTTTT. The V call is TRBV19, the J call TRBJ1-4; a possible D gene is TRBD1 (5 bases). Germline V gene lookup returns CDR1 LNHDA and CDR2 SQIVND (reference sequence). The V and J ends lost 4 bases and 3 bases respectively, with 12 bases between them. This CDR3 comprises 15 residues.

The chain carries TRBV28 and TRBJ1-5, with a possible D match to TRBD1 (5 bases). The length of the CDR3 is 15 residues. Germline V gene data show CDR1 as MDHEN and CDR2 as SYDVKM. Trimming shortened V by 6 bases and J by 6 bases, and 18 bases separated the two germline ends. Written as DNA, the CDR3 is TGTGCCAGCAGCACCCCTCCAGGGTCCGGTCAGCCCCAGCATTTT. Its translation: CASSTPPGSGQPQHF.